This TCR beta chain originates from a study of tumor and adjacent non-tumor tissue in lung cancer. Study details: Each sample yielded some 4 million productive TCRbeta reads on average.

Three rounds of nested PCR, following a modified ARM-PCR protocol, produced the TCRbeta library. TCRdb reprocessed the multiplex PCR reads with MiXCR, giving one entry per CDR3 protein. Altogether roughly 81,000 distinct CDR3 sequences are present, roughly three fifths being singletons, with the ten largest covering approximately 15%. The CDR3 consists of 15 residues. Germline loops: CDR1 SQVTM, CDR2 ANQGSEA. This clonotype was seen once. What it binds is not known. At one end, the junction sequence differs from germline, possibly due to a read error. RNA was extracted from bulk tissue without any cell sorting. Newly diagnosed lung cancer patients had thoracic surgery in China, August–late 2014, without prior chemotherapy. Study-level findings and limits: TCR diversity was significantly greater in tumor than normal lung tissue.

The sequenced material came from lung tumor tissue. The source is a man in his sixties or seventies with non-small cell lung cancer. The genes are TRBV29-1 and TRBJ2-5, with D unresolved. Here the CDR3 reads CGVEGGFRSQETQYF. The CDR3 coding sequence is TGCGGCGTTGAAGGTGGCTTCCGCAGCCAAGAGACCCAGTACTTC.